The 10 T cell receptor beta chains below all came from one sample that was sequenced in a study of blood T cell repertoires in COVID-19. Assay used: immunoSEQ multiplex PCR; TCRdb lists only in-frame clones, some missing. The repertoire holds more than 200,000 clones, with 84% as singletons. Specimen: peripheral blood. These receptors all come from a woman older than 75 with COVID-19, enrolled during active disease.

A single count supports this clone. The chain combines TRBV3-1 (or the pseudogene TRBV3-2) with TRBJ2-1; TRBD2 matches 8 bases. Trimming took 4 bases from V and 0 from J; bases not matched to a gene: 8. CDR3 size: 17 residues. Germline V lookup: CDR1 LGHDT, CDR2 YNNKEL (reference sequence). CDR3 amino acids: CASSPAAGGLSYNEQFF. In nucleotides, the CDR3 is TGTGCCAGCAGCCCTGCGGCGGGGGGACTCTCCTACAATGAGCAGTTCTTC.

This chain uses TRBV6-5 with TRBJ1-1; unclear D gene. Germline lookup yields CDR1 MNHEY and CDR2 SVGAGI. This CDR3 contains 12 residues. With 5 bases removed from V and 11 bases from J, the gap between germline ends came to 15 bases. This CDR3 reads CASSPDSSTAFF. In DNA form, the CDR3 reads TGTGCCAGCAGTCCAGATTCTAGTACGGCTTTCTTT.

This clone is a singleton in its sample. This chain joins TRBV5-4 and TRBJ1-1; 7 bases fit TRBD1. Germline CDR1 reads SGHNT; CDR2 reads YYREEE (reference sequence). CDR3 length: 16 amino acids. Germline trimming cut 0 bases from V and 4 bases from J; bases unmatched to any gene: 9. Here the CDR3 DNA reads TGTGCCAGCAGCTTGGCCTCTCAGGGGGTAGGCACTGAAGCTTTCTTT. Translated, it gives CASSLASQGVGTEAFF.

As to this clone: The same CDR3 also results from other DNA sequences found in this sample. CDR3: CASSRGTEAFF. CDR3 DNA sequence: TGTGCCAGCAGTAGAGGGACAGAAGCTTTCTTT. This sequence joins TRBV2 and TRBJ1-1; the D gene is possibly TRBD1 (6 bases). Germline values: CDR1 SNHLY, CDR2 FYNNEI. The CDR3 is 11 residues long. The ends were cut back, 5 bases at V and 8 bases at J, with 9 bases in the middle. Full variable domain (outside the CDR3, taken from reference TRBV2 and TRBJ1-1): EPEVTQTPSHQVTQMGQEVILRCVPISNHLYFYWYRQILGQKVEFLVSFYNNEISEKSEIFDDQFSVERPDGSNFTLKIRSTKLEDSAMYFCASSRGTEAFFGQGTRLTVV.

The rearrangement links TRBV7-2 to TRBJ2-5, with D uncertain. CDR3 length: 14 residues. The germline V and J ends were trimmed by 5 bases and 4 bases, with 14 bases remaining between them. The V gene's germline CDR1 is SGHTA and CDR2 FQGNSA. CDR3 in amino acids: CASSPRYGLETQYF. Written as DNA, the CDR3 is TGTGCCAGCAGCCCGCGATATGGGCTAGAGACCCAGTACTTC.

The chain joins TRBV3-1 (or the pseudogene TRBV3-2) to TRBJ1-1; TRBD1 is a possible D gene (5 bases). With 1 base removed from V and 1 base from J, the gap between germline ends came to 10 bases. This CDR3 is built from 15 residues. Germline CDR1 reads LGHDT; CDR2 reads YNNKEL (reference sequence). The CDR3: CASSQGGGRNTEAFF. The CDR3, as DNA: TGTGCCAGCAGCCAAGGGGGGGGGAGGAACACTGAAGCTTTCTTT.

In this sample, this clone turned up once. V usage is TRBV12-3 or TRBV12-4 and J usage is TRBJ1-5, with no clear D. Trimming removed 3 bases from V and 5 bases from J, with 5 bases in between. The CDR3 has 12 amino acids. The CDR3 nucleotides are TGTGCCAGCAGTTTTAATCATCAGCCCCAGCATTTT. This encodes CASSFNHQPQHF.

V is TRBV7-2 and J is TRBJ2-3; tentative D call: TRBD2 (6 bases). Trimming stripped 5 bases from V and 2 bases from J, with 17 bases between. The CDR3 is 16 residues long. The germline CDR1 and CDR2 sequences are SGHTA and FQGNSA. This CDR3 reads CASSVVQRALTDTQYF. CDR3 sequence (DNA): TGTGCCAGCAGCGTTGTTCAGCGGGCTCTCACAGATACGCAGTATTTT.

CDR3 residues: CASSRVQGALNQPQHF. The CDR3 nucleotides read TGTGCCAGTAGTAGGGTACAGGGGGCACTGAATCAGCCCCAGCATTTT. V and J are TRBV19 and TRBJ1-5, with TRBD1 matching 9 bases. The CDR3 is made up of 16 amino acids. CDR1 and CDR2 (germline): LNHDA, SQIVND (reference sequence). The junction had 8 bases not matched to a gene; V was cut back by 4 bases and J by 4 bases.

The chain couples TRBV5-1 to TRBJ2-3; maybe TRBD1 (6 bases). This CDR3 spans 16 amino acids. The germline V gene has CDR1 SGHRS and CDR2 YFSETQ. The ends were cut back, 5 bases at V and 8 bases at J, with 24 bases in the middle. The CDR3 region has the DNA TGCGCCAGCAGTCAGCCGGGACAACGTCTGGTGGGTACGCAGTATTTT. Translating it yields CASSQPGQRLVGTQYF.